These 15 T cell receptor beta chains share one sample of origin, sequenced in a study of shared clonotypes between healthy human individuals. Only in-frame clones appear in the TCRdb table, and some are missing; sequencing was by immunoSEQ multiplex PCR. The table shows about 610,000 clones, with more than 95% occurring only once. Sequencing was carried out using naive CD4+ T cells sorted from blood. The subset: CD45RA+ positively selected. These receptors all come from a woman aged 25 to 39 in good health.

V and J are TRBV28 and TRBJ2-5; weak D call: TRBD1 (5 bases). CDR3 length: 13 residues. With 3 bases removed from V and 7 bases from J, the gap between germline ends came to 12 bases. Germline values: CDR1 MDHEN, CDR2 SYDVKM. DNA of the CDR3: TGTGCCAGCAGTTTGGACCCTAGGGGGACCCAGTACTTC. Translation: CASSLDPRGTQYF.

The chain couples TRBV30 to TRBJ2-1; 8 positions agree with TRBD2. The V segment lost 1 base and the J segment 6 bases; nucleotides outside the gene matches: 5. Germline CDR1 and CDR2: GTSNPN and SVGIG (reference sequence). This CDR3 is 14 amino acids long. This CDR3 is CAWSGTSGLNEQFF. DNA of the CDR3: TGTGCCTGGAGTGGTACTAGCGGTCTCAATGAGCAGTTCTTC.

The CDR3 reads CASSLSPGENTEAFF. DNA for the CDR3: TGCGCCAGCAGCTTGTCCCCTGGGGAGAACACTGAAGCTTTCTTT. The chain has TRBV5-1 and TRBJ1-1; D call uncertain. Trimming took 1 base from V and 1 from J, leaving 11 bases between them. The germline V gene encodes CDR1 SGHRS and CDR2 YFSETQ. The CDR3 extends over 15 amino acids.

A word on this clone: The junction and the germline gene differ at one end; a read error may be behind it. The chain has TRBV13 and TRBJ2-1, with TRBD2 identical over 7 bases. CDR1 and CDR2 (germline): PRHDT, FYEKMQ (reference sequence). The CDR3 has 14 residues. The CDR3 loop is CASNLGLVGNEQFF. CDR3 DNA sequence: TGTGCCAGCAACTTAGGACTAGTTGGCAATGAGCAGTTCTTC.

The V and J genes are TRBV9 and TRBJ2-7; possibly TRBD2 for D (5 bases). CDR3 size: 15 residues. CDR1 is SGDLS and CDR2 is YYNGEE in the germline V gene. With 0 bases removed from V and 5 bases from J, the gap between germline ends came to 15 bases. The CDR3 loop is CASSVGGSPLNEQYF. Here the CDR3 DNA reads TGTGCCAGCAGCGTAGGTGGGAGCCCGCTTAACGAGCAGTACTTC. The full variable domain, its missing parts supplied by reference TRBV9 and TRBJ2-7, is DSGVTQTPKHLITATGQRVTLRCSPRSGDLSVYWYQQSLDQGLQFLIQYYNGEERAKGNILERFSAQQFPDLHSELNLSSLELGDSALYFCASSVGGSPLNEQYFGPGTRLTVT.

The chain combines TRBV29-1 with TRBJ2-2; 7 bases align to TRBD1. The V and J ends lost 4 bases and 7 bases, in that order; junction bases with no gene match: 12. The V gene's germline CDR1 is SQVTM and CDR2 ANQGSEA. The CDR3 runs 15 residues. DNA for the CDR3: TGCAGCGTTGCGCTCTCGACAGGGACGGACGGGGAGCTGTTTTTT. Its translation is CSVALSTGTDGELFF.

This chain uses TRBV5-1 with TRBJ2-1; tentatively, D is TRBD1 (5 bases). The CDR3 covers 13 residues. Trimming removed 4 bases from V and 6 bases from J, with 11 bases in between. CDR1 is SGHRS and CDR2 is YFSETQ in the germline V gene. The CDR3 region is CASSLTAINEQFF. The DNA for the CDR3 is TGCGCCAGCAGCCTGACAGCGATCAATGAGCAGTTCTTC.

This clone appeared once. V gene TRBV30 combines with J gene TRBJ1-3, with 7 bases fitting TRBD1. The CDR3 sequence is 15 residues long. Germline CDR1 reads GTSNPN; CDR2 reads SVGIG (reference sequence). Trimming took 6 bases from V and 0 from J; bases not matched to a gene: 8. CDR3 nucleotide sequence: TGTGCCTGCACCTACGGGGACAGCTCTGGAAACACCATATATTTT. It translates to CACTYGDSSGNTIYF.

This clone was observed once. The CDR3 DNA follows: TGTGCCAGCAGTTACTCGAATGTCTTAAGCAATCAGCCCCAGCATTTT. This encodes CASSYSNVLSNQPQHF. The chain has TRBV6-6 and TRBJ1-5, with no clear D. CDR1 and CDR2 (germline): MNHNY, SVGAGI (reference sequence). The CDR3 is made up of 16 amino acids. V lost 0 bases and J 1 base, leaving 10 bases between the germline ends.

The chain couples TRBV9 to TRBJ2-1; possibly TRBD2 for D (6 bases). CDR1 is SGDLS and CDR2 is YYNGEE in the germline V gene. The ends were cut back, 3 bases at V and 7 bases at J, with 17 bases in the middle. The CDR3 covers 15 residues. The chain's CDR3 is CASSANVGDFNEQFF. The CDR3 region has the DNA TGTGCCAGCAGCGCTAACGTTGGGGACTTTAATGAGCAGTTCTTC.

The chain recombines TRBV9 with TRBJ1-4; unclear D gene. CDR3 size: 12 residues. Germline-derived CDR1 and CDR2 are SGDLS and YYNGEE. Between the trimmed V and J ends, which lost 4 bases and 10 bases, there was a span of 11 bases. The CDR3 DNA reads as TGTGCCAGCAGCCCGGTCGAAGGAAAACTGTTTTTT. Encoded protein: CASSPVEGKLFF.

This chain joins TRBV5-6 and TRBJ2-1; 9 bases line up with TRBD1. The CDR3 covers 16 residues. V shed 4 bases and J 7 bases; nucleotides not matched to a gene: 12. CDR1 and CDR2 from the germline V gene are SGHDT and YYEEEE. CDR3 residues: CASSLPPGQGWNEQFF. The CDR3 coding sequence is TGTGCCAGCAGCCTTCCTCCGGGACAGGGATGGAATGAGCAGTTCTTC.

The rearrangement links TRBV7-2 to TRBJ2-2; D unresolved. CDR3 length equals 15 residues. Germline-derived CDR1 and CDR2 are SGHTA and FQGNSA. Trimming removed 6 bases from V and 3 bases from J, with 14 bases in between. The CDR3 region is CASSYAGWDTGELFF. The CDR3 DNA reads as TGTGCCAGCAGTTACGCAGGATGGGACACCGGGGAGCTGTTTTTT. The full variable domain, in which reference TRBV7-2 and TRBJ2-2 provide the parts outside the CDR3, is GAGVSQSPSNKVTEKGKDVELRCDPISGHTALYWYRQSLGQGLEFLIYFQGNSAPDKSGLPSDRFSAERTGGSVSTLTIQRTQQEDSAVYLCASSYAGWDTGELFFGEGSRLTVL.

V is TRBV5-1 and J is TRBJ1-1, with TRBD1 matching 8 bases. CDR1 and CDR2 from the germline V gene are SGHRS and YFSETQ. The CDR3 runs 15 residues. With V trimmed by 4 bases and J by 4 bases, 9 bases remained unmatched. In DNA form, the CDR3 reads TGCGCCAGCAGCATACGGACAGGGTCGGGCACTGAAGCTTTCTTT. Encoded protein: CASSIRTGSGTEAFF.

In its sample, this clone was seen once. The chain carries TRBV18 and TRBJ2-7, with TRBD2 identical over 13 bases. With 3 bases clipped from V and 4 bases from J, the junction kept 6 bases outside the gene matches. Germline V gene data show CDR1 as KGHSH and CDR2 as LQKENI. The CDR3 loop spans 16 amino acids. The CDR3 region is CASSPPGLAGSYEQYF. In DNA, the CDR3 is TGTGCCAGCTCACCCCCGGGACTAGCGGGATCTTACGAGCAGTACTTC.